Detailed here is one TCR beta chain. This receptor's antigen is unknown. Base qualities are not at hand, and no much larger clone is one base apart. Separate from the approximately 700-subject first cohort, the validation cohort of about 130 subjects was the group to which the donors belonged. Including cysteine and phenylalanine, the CDR3 has 14 amino acids. Only the CDR3 DNA is retained, 42 bases long and in frame from the first base. V lost 0 bases and J lost 8 bases; the stretch between them is 13 bases long. The germline V gene encodes CDR1 WSHSY and CDR2 SAAADI. The receptor library was made with the immunoSEQ multiplex PCR assay. The original pipeline was this. A statistical classification framework was built to diagnose cytomegalovirus status from the catalog of TCR beta chain sequences. As stored in TCRdb, this immuneACCESS dataset retains in-frame rearrangements with V and J assigned. A fraction of the clones does not appear; measured against another copy, unresolved V genes explain less than half of the discrepancy, and the remainder lacks a known reason. V, J and clone size are those of that table, while D and trimming were read from the DNA. The sample profile shows 110,000 or so clones; about 88% of them were found once. In total, the top ten clones hold about 4.2% of the sample.

These data belong to a study of cytomegalovirus exposure and HLA in healthy donors (TCRdb year 2017). The study in broad terms: The 666 repertoires of the first cohort and the roughly 120 validation repertoires were produced on the same platform, according to a later analysis. The study was designed to test whether signatures of past pathogen exposure could be identified by cataloging public T cell receptors. In addition to the first cohort of hundreds of subjects, a separate validation cohort of about 120 different subjects was used. High-throughput TCR immunosequencing, statistical association of individual TCRs with disease status, and machine learning were combined to predict cytomegalovirus infection status. The paper as a whole reports these results and caveats: Three of the identified cytomegalovirus-associated TCR beta chains were confirmed in vitro to be specific for cytomegalovirus antigens. The study gave a list of 150 to 200 TCR beta chains associated with cytomegalovirus. The validation cohort had no HLA typing available for a later analysis, so co-occurrence within that cohort was assessed over all 120 or so repertoires. Most TCR sequences were seen in very few donors, while some public TCRs were found in many individuals. In both the original and validation cohorts, the classifier was reported to diagnose cytomegalovirus status with high specificity and sensitivity. It was suggested by the authors that the approach could potentially be generalized to other disease states and immunological phenotypes. Subsequent analysis determined that TCRs grouped into clusters in the first cohort also showed a tendency toward co-occurrence across the 90 to 150 validation repertoires, and about 94% of cluster scores exceeded 0.

This clonotype was obtained from a man between 18 and 35 years old in good health and CMV-seropositive. The source material was PBMCs. The V and J segments used are TRBV10-2 and TRBJ1-1; perhaps TRBD1 is the D gene, with 6 bases matching. The nucleotides read TGCGCCAGCAGTGAGTCAAGGACAGATCTGGAAGCTTTCTTT. The encoded protein is CASSESRTDLEAFF.